This TCR beta chain was sequenced during a study of blood T cell repertoires in COVID-19. Assay: immunoSEQ multiplex PCR; the TCRdb copy retains only in-frame clones and omits some. Of roughly 350,000 clones in the sample, around 87% were seen once. Germline V gene lookup returns CDR1 SGDLS and CDR2 YYNGEE. V shed 2 bases and J shed 4 bases, with 15 bases lying between them. This CDR3 spans 15 amino acids. The rearrangement links TRBV9 to TRBJ1-2, with D possibly matching TRBD1 (6 bases). This TCR derives from a woman aged 45 to 65 with COVID-19, enrolled during active disease. The sequencing sample was made of peripheral blood. This CDR3 is CASSVTGNSGYGYTF. The DNA for the CDR3 is TGTGCCAGCAGCGTTACAGGGAATTCCGGCTATGGCTACACCTTC.